The 20 T cell receptor beta chains reported below all come from one sample, sequenced in a study of OX40 agonist ivuxolimab in advanced cancers. Measured with immunoSEQ multiplex PCR; TCRdb has only the in-frame clones, and not every one. The sample contains around 31,000 clones, roughly nine tenths of which appear only once. Sequencing used CD4+ or CD8+ T cells sorted from blood, obtained in a trial of the OX40 agonist ivuxolimab. The receptors shown here come from an adult with an advanced solid tumor such as melanoma, head and neck, liver or kidney cancer.

The rearrangement joins TRBV6-5 to TRBJ1-2, with TRBD1 as a possible D gene (6 bases). Trimming stripped 5 bases from V and 3 bases from J, with 16 bases between. Germline assignment: CDR1 MNHEY and CDR2 SVGAGI. The CDR3 spans 15 residues. CDR3 region: CASSNRHGGYYGYTF. The CDR3 bases are TGTGCCAGCAGTAACCGACACGGGGGCTACTATGGCTACACCTTC.

This clone was found once. The V and J genes are TRBV27 and TRBJ2-7; a possible D gene is TRBD1 (5 bases). The CDR3 sequence is 13 residues long. Germline-derived CDR1 and CDR2 are MNHEY and SMNVEV (reference sequence). The ends were cut back, 6 bases at V and 0 bases at J, with 9 bases in the middle. CDR3 residues: CASSPGYSYEQYF. The CDR3 bases are TGTGCCAGCAGCCCAGGGTACTCCTACGAGCAGTACTTC.

The gene calls are TRBV10-3 and TRBJ1-1, with D possibly being TRBD1 (5 bases). CDR3 length: 17 amino acids. In germline, CDR1 is ENHRY, CDR2 SYGVKD. Between the trimmed V and J ends, which lost 2 bases and 5 bases, there was a span of 21 bases. The CDR3 DNA sequence: TGTGCCATCAGTGAGCCCCGGGACGGCAATCTAGGGACTGAAGCTTTCTTT. Translating it yields CAISEPRDGNLGTEAFF.

The rearrangement links TRBV9 to TRBJ1-6; D is ambiguous. V was trimmed by 0 bases and J by 2 bases, leaving 6 bases between them. The CDR3 has 15 residues. Germline assignment: CDR1 SGDLS and CDR2 YYNGEE. In nucleotides, the CDR3 is TGTGCCAGCAGCGTAGGGGAGACCTATAATTCACCCCTCCACTTT. It codes for CASSVGETYNSPLHF.

The chain carries TRBV9 and TRBJ1-2; TRBD1 matches at 7 bases. Trimming took 3 bases from V and 3 from J; bases not matched to a gene: 5. CDR3 length: 14 residues. Germline V CDR1 and CDR2: SGDLS, YYNGEE. CDR3 protein: CASSGDTGDYGYTF. For the CDR3, the DNA is TGTGCCAGCAGCGGTGACACAGGGGACTATGGCTACACCTTC.

The V gene is TRBV14, the J gene TRBJ2-7; D uncertain. Germline V gene lookup returns CDR1 SGHDN and CDR2 FVKESK. The CDR3 spans 14 residues. V lost 2 bases to trimming and J lost 3 bases, with 11 bases between them. CDR3 sequence: CASSQSNTYYEQYF. In DNA form, the CDR3 reads TGTGCCAGCAGCCAATCTAACACTTACTACGAGCAGTACTTC. The full variable domain, in which reference TRBV14 and TRBJ2-7 provide the parts outside the CDR3, is EAGVTQFPSHSVIEKGQTVTLRCDPISGHDNLYWYRRVMGKEIKFLLHFVKESKQDESGMPNNRFLAERTGGTYSTLKVQPAELEDSGVYFCASSQSNTYYEQYFGPGTRLTVT.

The V call is TRBV6-5, the J call TRBJ2-7, with no clear D. The CDR3 runs to 14 residues. The V gene's germline CDR1 is MNHEY and CDR2 SVGAGI. V lost 2 bases, J lost 0 bases, and 8 bases lay in between. The CDR3 is CASSYGRISYEQYF. CDR3 DNA sequence: TGTGCCAGCAGTTACGGGCGGATCTCCTACGAGCAGTACTTC.

This clone was observed a single time. The J gene is TRBJ1-5, the V gene TRBV27; D is unresolved. Germline V gene sequence: CDR1 MNHEY, CDR2 SMNVEV (reference sequence). Trimming shortened V by 1 base and J by 3 bases, and 10 bases separated the two germline ends. This CDR3 has 15 residues. CDR3 in DNA: TGTGCCAGCAGTTTATATTGGGGTCCCAATCAGCCCCAGCATTTT. Protein product: CASSLYWGPNQPQHF.

As regards this clone: This may be a read error, as it is one base from a much larger clone. The chain is built from TRBV5-4 and TRBJ2-7; D ambiguous. The V end was cut by 3 bases, the J end by 0 bases, with 1 base between. The CDR3 sequence is 11 residues long. CDR1 is SGHNT and CDR2 is YYREEE in the germline V gene (reference sequence). The CDR3 region is CASSSSYEQYF. CDR3 sequence (DNA): TGTGCCAGCAGCTCCTCCTACGAGCAGTACTTC.

CDR3 region: CASSASHSTDTQYF. The CDR3, as DNA: TGTGCCAGCAGCGCCTCTCATAGCACAGATACGCAGTATTTT. The chain employs TRBV7-9 and TRBJ2-3; D unresolved. The CDR3 runs to 14 residues. V was pared by 5 bases and J by 0 bases, with 9 bases between. CDR1 and CDR2 (germline): SEHNR, FQNEAQ (reference sequence). Together with reference TRBV7-9 and TRBJ2-3, the CDR3 gives the full variable domain: DTGVSQNPRHKITKRGQNVTFRCDPISEHNRLYWYRQTLGQGPEFLTYFQNEAQLEKSRLLSDRFSAERPKGSFSTLEIQRTEQGDSAMYLCASSASHSTDTQYFGPGTRLTVL.

The J gene is TRBJ2-7, the V gene TRBV5-1; weak D call: TRBD2 (6 bases). Germline V lookup: CDR1 SGHRS, CDR2 YFSETQ. Between the trimmed V and J ends, which lost 1 base and 2 bases, there was a span of 16 bases. This CDR3 spans 16 amino acids. The CDR3 DNA follows: TGCGCCAGCAGCTTGCACGGGGGACCTCTCGCCTACGAGCAGTACTTC. Amino acids: CASSLHGGPLAYEQYF.

The rearrangement links TRBV6-6 to TRBJ2-1; TRBD2 matches 9 bases. CDR1 is MNHNY, CDR2 SVGAGI, per germline (reference sequence). J was trimmed by 6 bases and V by 2 bases; bases with no gene match: 8. CDR3 size: 16 residues. This CDR3 is CASSYSAAGGSNEQFF. The CDR3 DNA is TGTGCCAGCAGTTACAGTGCGGCGGGAGGGAGCAATGAGCAGTTCTTC.

This sequence joins TRBV19 and TRBJ2-7; 10 bases line up with TRBD1. CDR1 and CDR2 (germline): LNHDA, SQIVND (reference sequence). After removal of 5 bases from V and 6 bases from J, the junction contained 10 bases not matched to a gene. The CDR3 totals 15 residues. The CDR3 here is CASSPLGQGGLEQYF. The CDR3 coding sequence is TGTGCCAGTAGTCCCCTCGGACAGGGGGGGCTCGAGCAGTACTTC.

The rearrangement links TRBV7-7 to TRBJ2-3; D might be TRBD2 (6 bases). From germline, CDR1 is SSHAT and CDR2 FNYEAQ (reference sequence). Between the trimmed V and J ends, which lost 6 bases and 4 bases, there was a span of 26 bases. The CDR3 length is 18 residues. In DNA, the CDR3 is TGTGCCAGCAGTTTAAGATCCCCGGGACTCAGAAGATCAGATACGCAGTATTTT. Protein product: CASSLRSPGLRRSDTQYF.

The chain couples TRBV5-5 to TRBJ2-7; TRBD1 aligns across 7 bases. V shed 3 bases, J shed 0 bases, and the junction held 6 bases outside the gene matches. CDR3 size: 15 residues. CDR1 and CDR2 (germline): SGHKS, YYEKEE (reference sequence). DNA for the CDR3: TGTGCCAGCAGCTCTGACAGGGTTCCCTCCTACGAGCAGTACTTC. Encoded protein: CASSSDRVPSYEQYF. The full variable domain, in which reference TRBV5-5 and TRBJ2-7 provide the parts outside the CDR3, is DAGVTQSPTHLIKTRGQQVTLRCSPISGHKSVSWYQQVLGQGPQFIFQYYEKEERGRGNFPDRFSARQFPNYSSELNVNALLLGDSALYLCASSSDRVPSYEQYFGPGTRLTVT.

This sequence joins TRBV7-9 and TRBJ2-7, with D perhaps matching TRBD2 (5 bases). The germline CDR1 and CDR2 sequences are SEHNR and FQNEAQ (reference sequence). V was shortened by 5 bases and J by 6 bases, with 14 bases between the two germline ends. The CDR3 loop spans 13 amino acids. The CDR3 here is CASSRTTSFEQYF. The CDR3 DNA reads TGTGCCAGCAGCAGAACTACTAGTTTCGAGCAGTACTTC.

J is TRBJ2-3 and V is TRBV7-9; D unresolved. This CDR3 comprises 14 residues. CDR1 and CDR2 (germline): SEHNR, FQNEAQ (reference sequence). Trimming stripped 3 bases from V and 0 bases from J, with 7 bases between. Here the CDR3 reads CASSFVHSTDTQYF. The DNA of the CDR3 is TGTGCCAGCAGCTTCGTACATAGCACAGATACGCAGTATTTT.

V usage is TRBV7-2 and J usage is TRBJ2-3, with D unresolved. Germline V gene lookup returns CDR1 SGHTA and CDR2 FQGNSA. Trimming shortened V by 1 base and J by 6 bases, and 11 bases separated the two germline ends. The CDR3 runs to 14 residues. CDR3 DNA sequence: TGTGCCAGCAGCTTAGAGATACGTGGGGATACGCAGTATTTT. Its protein is CASSLEIRGDTQYF. Looking up the rest from reference TRBV7-2 and TRBJ2-3 gives the full variable domain: GAGVSQSPSNKVTEKGKDVELRCDPISGHTALYWYRQSLGQGLEFLIYFQGNSAPDKSGLPSDRFSAERTGGSVSTLTIQRTQQEDSAVYLCASSLEIRGDTQYFGPGTRLTVL.

The chain is built from TRBV29-1 and TRBJ1-1; 9 bases are shared with TRBD1. The CDR3 covers 14 residues. From germline, CDR1 is SQVTM and CDR2 ANQGSEA. V was pared by 5 bases and J by 6 bases, with 10 bases of the junction left unmatched. The CDR3 loop reads CSVPGDRDPSEAFF. For the CDR3, the DNA is TGCAGCGTTCCCGGGGACAGGGACCCCTCTGAAGCTTTCTTT.

This clone was observed a few times. CDR3 in amino acids: CASSLQSSPNQPQHF. The DNA for the CDR3 is TGCGCCAGCAGCTTACAAAGCTCACCAAATCAGCCCCAGCATTTT. The V gene is TRBV4-1, the J gene TRBJ1-5; D gene unclear. The CDR3 sequence is 15 residues long. Looked up from germline, CDR1 is MGHRA and CDR2 is YSYEKL. V lost 5 bases and J 4 bases, leaving 15 bases between the germline ends.